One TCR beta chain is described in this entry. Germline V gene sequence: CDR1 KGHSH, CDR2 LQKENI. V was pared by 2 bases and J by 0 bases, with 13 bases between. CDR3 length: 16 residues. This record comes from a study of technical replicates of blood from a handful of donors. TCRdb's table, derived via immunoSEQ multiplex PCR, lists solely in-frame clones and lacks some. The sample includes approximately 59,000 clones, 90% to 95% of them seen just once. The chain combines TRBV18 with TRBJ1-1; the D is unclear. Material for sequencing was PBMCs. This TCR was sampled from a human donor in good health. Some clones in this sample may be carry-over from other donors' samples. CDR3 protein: CASSPGQAALNTEAFF. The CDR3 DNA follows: TGTGCCAGCTCACCAGGGCAGGCAGCTCTGAACACTGAAGCTTTCTTT. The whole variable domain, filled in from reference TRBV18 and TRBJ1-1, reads NAGVMQNPRHLVRRRGQEARLRCSPMKGHSHVYWYRQLPEEGLKFMVYLQKENIIDESGMPKERFSAEFPKEGPSILRIQQVVRGDSAAYFCASSPGQAALNTEAFFGQGTRLTVV.